The entry that follows covers one T cell receptor (beta chain) sequence. Antigen: not known. Use of 60 Vbeta and 13 Jbeta primers characterized the PCR. TCRdb's table, derived via immunoSEQ multiplex PCR, lists solely in-frame clones and lacks some. The sample shows about 180,000 clones, 60% to 80% of them seen only once. The record originates from a study of cytomegalovirus exposure and HLA in healthy donors. Study-level findings and limits: Across donors, most TCRs were seen rarely, yet some public ones were widespread.

CDR3 size: 16 residues. Germline V gene lookup returns CDR1 SGHRS and CDR2 YFSETQ. V trimming: 2 bases; J trimming: 0 bases; junction bases outside the gene matches: 1. The clonotype was recovered from a man aged 40-55 years in good health and CMV-seropositive. The genes are TRBV5-1 and TRBJ2-1, with TRBD2 matching over 11 bases. Sequencing was done on a sample of PBMCs. CDR3 amino acids: CASSLTSGSSYNEQFF. In DNA, the CDR3 is TGCGCCAGCAGCTTAACTAGCGGGAGCTCCTACAATGAGCAGTTCTTC.